This section outlines one T cell receptor beta chain sequence together with its context. This clonotype has just a few counts. It lacks a known antigen. There are no base qualities to consult, and no much larger clone falls within one base. The protocol used for the library was RT-PCR. The sequencing machine was an Illumina HiSeq 2500. The public reads were run again by TCRdb, first through fastp at Q25 and then through MiXCR, and only productive beta chains were kept. Entries are consolidated by CDR3 protein sequence, retaining the most common genes and DNA. The sample includes 170,000 or so distinct CDR3 sequences, with roughly 10% observed a single time. Together, the top ten hold about 40% of the sample. The data belong to a study of response to subunit inactivated influenza vaccine (dated by TCRdb to about 2018). Concerning the study at large: The study used deep quantitative T cell receptor repertoire profiling to track responses to a trivalent subunit inactivated influenza vaccine. The paper's findings and limits, for the study overall: It was suggested by the authors that each seasonal influenza vaccination may recruit only a limited number of new T cells.

CDR1 MDHEN and CDR2 SYDVKM are derived from the germline V gene. Germline trimming amounts to 5 bases on V and 1 base on J, with 7 as the count of junction bases outside the gene matches. The CDR3 covers 16 residues, taking in both the cysteine and the phenylalanine. Only the CDR3 DNA stays, 48 bases, in frame from base 1. This TCR derives from a man aged 50-75 years who received an inactivated influenza vaccine. Donor details come from another sample of the same person, matched by shared clones. The chain couples TRBV28 to TRBJ2-3, with 9 bases aligning to TRBD2. This specimen consisted of CD8+ T cells sorted from PBMCs, obtained less than 25 months after vaccination. The DNA sequence is TGTGCCAGCAGTCGGCGGGAGGGCCCCCGCACAGATACGCAGTATTTT. Its coded protein is CASSRREGPRTDTQYF.